The present T cell receptor beta chain was sequenced within a study of T cell responses to AZD1222 COVID-19 vaccine. Findings and limits, study-wide: Repertoires were collected only later (after the peak T cell response had occurred). Epitopes outside B.1.351 and B.1.1.7 mutated regions reportedly drew nearly half of spike TCRs.

The germline gives CDR1 SEHNR, CDR2 FQNEAQ (reference sequence). The V end lost 5 bases, the J end lost 0 bases, and 19 bases lay between the germline ends. The CDR3 has 17 amino acids. TCRdb keeps only in-frame clones here, not all; method: immunoSEQ multiplex PCR. Of approximately 84,000 clones in the sample, approximately 90% were seen once. This clone was counted once. What it recognizes is unknown. The rearrangement links TRBV7-9 to TRBJ1-2; possibly TRBD1 for D (6 bases). The sequence was collected from an adult who received the AZD1222 COVID-19 vaccine. The source was peripheral blood, collected 28 days after the second AZD1222 dose. The CDR3 coding sequence is TGTGCCAGCAGCACAGCGTGGGGGCAGGTGGCTAACTATGGCTACACCTTC. Its translation: CASSTAWGQVANYGYTF. Filled out from reference TRBV7-9 and TRBJ1-2, the complete variable domain reads DTGVSQNPRHKITKRGQNVTFRCDPISEHNRLYWYRQTLGQGPEFLTYFQNEAQLEKSRLLSDRFSAERPKGSFSTLEIQRTEQGDSAMYLCASSTAWGQVANYGYTFGSGTRLTVV.